These 28 T cell receptor beta chains came from one sample sequenced in a study of OX40 agonist ivuxolimab in advanced cancers. The method was immunoSEQ multiplex PCR; TCRdb's version includes in-frame clones alone and lacks a portion of them. The sample shows 30,000 or so clones, 75% to 90% of them seen only once. Source: CD4+ or CD8+ T cells sorted from blood, taken in a trial of the OX40 agonist ivuxolimab. Receptors were obtained from an adult with an advanced solid tumor such as melanoma, head and neck, liver or kidney cancer.

The chain recombines TRBV18 with TRBJ2-1; D gene unclear. Per germline, CDR1 KGHSH and CDR2 LQKENI. The CDR3 runs 16 residues. Trimming shortened V by 0 bases and J by 5 bases, and 14 bases separated the two germline ends. Written as DNA, the CDR3 is TGTGCCAGCTCACCACCGGGTAGGAGACCCAACAATGAGCAGTTCTTC. It specifies CASSPPGRRPNNEQFF.

The rearrangement uses TRBV29-1 and TRBJ1-4, with TRBD1 matching 8 bases. The CDR3 runs 15 residues. The V gene's germline CDR1 is SQVTM and CDR2 ANQGSEA. Germline trimming cut 5 bases from V and 6 bases from J; bases unmatched to any gene: 11. The CDR3 region is CSVPLPTGEDEKLFF. In DNA, the CDR3 is TGCAGCGTTCCGCTCCCGACAGGGGAAGATGAAAAACTGTTTTTT.

CDR3 bases: TGTGCCAGCAGCTTGGATAGCGGGCTAGCCAAAAACATTCAGTACTTC. It encodes CASSLDSGLAKNIQYF. V gene TRBV5-4 combines with J gene TRBJ2-4, with 7 nucleotides matching TRBD2. Looked up from germline, CDR1 is SGHNT and CDR2 is YYREEE (reference sequence). The CDR3 runs 16 residues. J was trimmed by 0 bases and V by 0 bases; bases with no gene match: 3.

The rearrangement joins TRBV4-1 to TRBJ2-1; 9 bases match TRBD2. Trimming cost V 0 bases and J 2 bases; bases outside gene matches: 8. Germline assignment: CDR1 MGHRA and CDR2 YSYEKL. The CDR3 has 18 amino acids. The DNA for the CDR3 is TGCGCCAGCAGCCAAGAGATTTGGTCTAGCGGGACCTACAATGAGCAGTTCTTC. This codes for CASSQEIWSSGTYNEQFF.

V is TRBV15 and J is TRBJ1-1, with TRBD1 as a possible D gene (5 bases). Germline CDR1 LNHNV, CDR2 YYDKDF (reference sequence). The CDR3 loop spans 13 amino acids. V was cut by 5 bases and J by 4 bases, with 11 bases left in between. Here the CDR3 reads CATSRGDTTEAFF. As DNA, the CDR3 is TGTGCCACCAGCCGAGGGGATACCACTGAAGCTTTCTTT.

The chain recombines TRBV7-9 with TRBJ2-7; 7 bases match TRBD2. The V segment lost 5 bases and the J segment 3 bases; nucleotides outside the gene matches: 7. Germline V lookup: CDR1 SEHNR, CDR2 FQNEAQ (reference sequence). This CDR3 is built from 14 residues. CDR3 bases: TGTGCCAGCAGCCCCGCGTCTAGCGGCTACGAGCAGTACTTC. Translation gives CASSPASSGYEQYF.

This clone was counted a single time. The V gene is TRBV7-9, the J gene TRBJ2-3, with D unresolved. V was trimmed by 5 bases and J by 6 bases, leaving 9 bases between them. This CDR3 is 12 amino acids long. Germline values: CDR1 SEHNR, CDR2 FQNEAQ (reference sequence). CDR3 DNA: TGTGCCAGCAGCCTGTATCCGGATACGCAGTATTTT. This translates into CASSLYPDTQYF.

CDR3: CASSPPVSRGTDTQYF. CDR3 sequence (DNA): TGTGCCAGCTCACCACCGGTCTCTAGAGGCACAGATACGCAGTATTTT. This chain connects TRBV18 to TRBJ2-3, with D hard to call. V lost 0 bases and J lost 1, with 11 bases in between. The CDR3 consists of 16 residues. Per the germline V gene, CDR1 is KGHSH and CDR2 is LQKENI.

The CDR3 protein is CASSNRDRTWEQYF. The CDR3 DNA sequence: TGTGCCAGCAGTAATCGGGACAGGACTTGGGAGCAGTACTTC. The chain recombines TRBV6-1 with TRBJ2-7, with 8 positions matching TRBD1. CDR1 MNHNS and CDR2 SASEGT come from the germline V gene. This CDR3 spans 14 amino acids. The trim removed 5 bases at V and 7 bases at J, leaving 10 bases unmatched.

CDR3 nucleotides: TGTGCCAGCAGCGCGAGACTAGCGGGAGGGCCTTACAATGAGCAGTTCTTC. Amino acid sequence: CASSARLAGGPYNEQFF. The chain uses TRBV5-4 and TRBJ2-1, with TRBD2 matching over 14 bases. The CDR3 is 17 amino acids. Looked up from germline, CDR1 is SGHNT and CDR2 is YYREEE (reference sequence). Trimming at V came to 4 bases and at J to 4 bases, leaving 7 bases not matched to a gene.

This clone was picked up one time. The V and J genes are TRBV30 and TRBJ2-7; 9 nucleotides match TRBD1. V shed 1 base, J shed 6 bases, and the junction held 7 bases outside the gene matches. Germline V CDR1 and CDR2: GTSNPN, SVGIG (reference sequence). CDR3 size: 14 residues. The CDR3 region has the DNA TGTGCCTGGAGTGACCCAAACAGGGGGCGCGAGCAGTACTTC. It is translated as CAWSDPNRGREQYF.

This chain uses TRBV7-9 with TRBJ2-5, with 9 bases lining up with TRBD1. The germline V gene has CDR1 SEHNR and CDR2 FQNEAQ (reference sequence). The CDR3 consists of 14 residues. The ends lost 3 bases at V and 5 bases at J; junction bases unmatched: 4. CDR3 region: CASSLGQGWETQYF. For the CDR3, the DNA is TGTGCCAGCAGCTTGGGACAGGGCTGGGAGACCCAGTACTTC.

The chain combines TRBV28 with TRBJ1-6; D remains ambiguous. V gave up 5 bases and J gave up 7 bases, with 18 bases separating them. Germline V gives CDR1 MDHEN, CDR2 SYDVKM. This CDR3 spans 16 amino acids. CDR3 residues: CASSDRYREANSPLHF. DNA of the CDR3: TGTGCCAGCAGTGATAGGTACCGGGAGGCAAATTCACCCCTCCACTTT.

V is TRBV25-1 and J is TRBJ1-2; 7 nucleotides line up with TRBD1. Germline CDR1 MGHDK, CDR2 SYGVNS. This CDR3 is built from 15 residues. The junction had 10 bases not matched to a gene; V was cut back by 5 bases and J by 4 bases. The CDR3 DNA follows: TGTGCCAGCAGTCCTTCGAGGGAGGGGGCCTATGGCTACACCTTC. It is translated as CASSPSREGAYGYTF.

The rearrangement uses TRBV2 and TRBJ2-7, with 8 bases lining up with TRBD2. J gave up 0 bases and V 5 bases, and 6 bases lay outside the gene matches. The CDR3 sequence is 15 residues long. Germline assignment: CDR1 SNHLY and CDR2 FYNNEI. The DNA of the CDR3 is TGTGCCAGCAGTTTTGGAAGCGGGAGCTCCTACGAGCAGTACTTC. This encodes CASSFGSGSSYEQYF.

This chain connects TRBV11-2 to TRBJ2-7; the match to TRBD2 covers 7 bases. The CDR3 runs to 14 residues. Trimming at V came to 5 bases and at J to 2 bases, leaving 6 bases not matched to a gene. Germline CDR1 is SGHAT and CDR2 is FQNNGV. Here the CDR3 reads CASSPAGSTYEQYF. The CDR3 nucleotides are TGTGCCAGCAGCCCAGCGGGATCGACCTACGAGCAGTACTTC.

The V gene is TRBV27, the J gene TRBJ2-7; D is undetermined. The V and J ends lost 4 bases and 2 bases respectively, with 6 bases between them. Germline V gene lookup returns CDR1 MNHEY and CDR2 SMNVEV (reference sequence). The CDR3 consists of 12 residues. The CDR3 loop reads CASSSPPYEQYF. CDR3 nucleotides: TGTGCCAGCAGTTCGCCCCCCTACGAGCAGTACTTC.

The rearrangement uses TRBV4-3 and TRBJ2-2; D unresolved. The CDR3 contains 16 residues. Trimming pared 3 bases from V and 5 bases from J, leaving 16 bases between. The V gene's germline CDR1 is LGHNA and CDR2 YSLEER. For the CDR3, the DNA is TGCGCCAGCAGCCATGAGTACGATTCCGGGACCGGGGAGCTGTTTTTT. It codes for CASSHEYDSGTGELFF.

This chain joins TRBV19 and TRBJ2-1, with TRBD2 matching 10 bases. Looked up from germline, CDR1 is LNHDA and CDR2 is SQIVND (reference sequence). CDR3 length: 15 residues. Trimming took 7 bases from V and 6 from J; bases not matched to a gene: 9. Written as DNA, the CDR3 is TGTGCCAGTAAAGGCACTAGCGGGACCCTCAATGAGCAGTTCTTC. This gives the protein CASKGTSGTLNEQFF.

The table lists this clone with a count of one. The rearrangement uses TRBV25-1 and TRBJ2-7; 11 bases fit TRBD1. Germline V CDR1 and CDR2: MGHDK, SYGVNS. J gave up 3 bases and V 4 bases, and 11 bases lay outside the gene matches. The length of the CDR3 is 17 residues. CDR3 sequence reads: CASSVYGLGQGDYEQYF. The CDR3 DNA sequence: TGTGCCAGCAGTGTGTACGGACTGGGACAGGGGGACTACGAGCAGTACTTC.

This chain links TRBV4-1 with TRBJ2-7; 7 bases line up with TRBD1. In germline, CDR1 is MGHRA, CDR2 YSYEKL. The ends lost 5 bases at V and 1 base at J; junction bases unmatched: 5. CDR3 length equals 14 residues. CDR3 sequence: CASSKTGLSYEQYF. CDR3 bases: TGCGCCAGCAGCAAGACAGGGTTATCCTACGAGCAGTACTTC.

This chain joins TRBV4-3 and TRBJ2-7; no firm D call. Trimming cost V 0 bases and J 5 bases, with 14 bases left between them. The germline CDR1 and CDR2 sequences are LGHNA and YSLEER. CDR3 length: 15 residues. The CDR3 loop reads CASSQDTIAANEQYF. For the CDR3, the DNA is TGCGCCAGCAGCCAAGACACGATCGCAGCGAACGAGCAGTACTTC.

This clone was picked up one time. The chain couples TRBV19 to TRBJ1-1; D may be TRBD1 (5 bases). CDR3 size: 14 residues. CDR1 is LNHDA and CDR2 is SQIVND in the germline V gene (reference sequence). The V end lost 2 bases, the J end lost 3 bases, and 10 bases lay between the germline ends. Here the CDR3 reads CASSIRDGYTEAFF. CDR3 sequence (DNA): TGTGCCAGTAGTATACGGGACGGATACACTGAAGCTTTCTTT.

This clone was seen once. The chain recombines TRBV7-6 with TRBJ2-7, with TRBD1 identical over 7 bases. J lost 7 bases, V lost 5 bases, and 8 bases had no gene match. Germline lookup yields CDR1 SGHVS and CDR2 FNYEAQ. There are 13 residues in the CDR3. The CDR3, as DNA: TGTGCCAGCAGCGATACAGGGGTCGAGGAGCAGTACTTC. Translation: CASSDTGVEEQYF.

The rearrangement joins TRBV19 to TRBJ2-5, with 7 bases that match TRBD1. The germline CDR1 and CDR2 sequences are LNHDA and SQIVND (reference sequence). The CDR3 sequence is 13 residues long. The V gene end was trimmed by 5 bases and the J gene end by 2 bases; junction bases not matched to a gene: 2. The CDR3: CASSSTGQETQYF. The CDR3 nucleotides read TGTGCCAGTAGTTCGACAGGGCAAGAGACCCAGTACTTC.

The chain couples TRBV5-4 to TRBJ2-1, with TRBD1 identical over 10 bases. This CDR3 region has 14 residues. The V segment lost 4 bases and the J segment 7 bases; nucleotides outside the gene matches: 5. Germline CDR1 is SGHNT and CDR2 is YYREEE (reference sequence). This CDR3 is CASSRGQGMNEQFF. DNA of the CDR3: TGTGCCAGCAGCCGGGGACAGGGGATGAATGAGCAGTTCTTC.

The CDR3 DNA follows: TGCGCCAGCAGCTCCTCGGCAGGGGGAACATATGGCTACACCTTC. Protein product: CASSSSAGGTYGYTF. V and J are TRBV5-1 and TRBJ1-2, with 7 positions matching TRBD1. V lost 3 bases, J lost 5 bases, and 10 bases stayed unmatched. Germline CDR1 and CDR2: SGHRS and YFSETQ. This CDR3 has 15 amino acids.

The chain uses TRBV7-8 and TRBJ2-7; a possible D gene is TRBD1 (6 bases). The CDR3 runs to 14 residues. Per germline, CDR1 SGHVS and CDR2 FQNEAQ. V gave up 8 bases and J gave up 4 bases, with 18 bases separating them. CDR3 nucleotide sequence: TGTGCCAGCCAGTCAATACAGGGAACGTACGAGCAGTACTTC. Amino acid sequence: CASQSIQGTYEQYF.